This T cell receptor beta chain was recovered during a study of cytomegalovirus exposure and HLA in healthy donors. This clone was detected only a few times. Antigen: not known. Germline CDR1 is MNHEY and CDR2 is SVGAGI. Trimming at V came to 4 bases and at J to 9 bases, leaving 11 bases not matched to a gene. The CDR3 has 16 residues. Regarding the study as a whole: About 87% or about 30% of the time was how often most TCR beta V segments were productive, according to an earlier analysis.

PCR was performed using 60 Vbeta and 13 Jbeta primers. Repertoires were generated with immunoSEQ multiplex PCR, while TCRdb's copy carries only in-frame clones and drops some. The sample lists some 150,000 clones; roughly 79% were seen once. The rearrangement uses TRBV6-5 and TRBJ2-1, with 11 bases matching TRBD2. Material for sequencing was PBMCs. This sequence originates from a woman aged 30 to 39 in good health and CMV-seropositive. DNA for the CDR3: TGTGCCAGCAGTTCCCTGGGTGTTAGCGGGAGGGGTGAGCAGTTCTTC. This codes for CASSSLGVSGRGEQFF.